The present T cell receptor (beta chain) was sequenced within a study of tumor and adjacent non-tumor tissue in lung cancer. Concerning this clonotype itself: Its target is not known.

Between the trimmed V and J ends, which lost 2 bases and 8 bases, there was a span of 21 bases. This CDR3 comprises 16 residues. Germline CDR1 SEHNR, CDR2 FQNEAQ (reference sequence). Three rounds of nested PCR, following a modified ARM-PCR protocol, produced the TCRbeta library. TCRdb analysed the multiplex PCR reads with MiXCR anew, one entry per CDR3 protein. This sample has under 95,000 distinct CDR3 sequences, with approximately 80% found just once. Whole-study results and caveats: Higher tumor TCR diversity was associated with shorter survival. Tumor repertoires had a smaller top 100 clone share than normal lung.

This sample's RNA came from whole unsorted tissue. Distant lung tissue was collected more than 3 cm away from the tumor edge. Chemotherapy-naive patients with new lung cancer underwent thoracic surgery in China, August–November 2014. This TCR came from a man aged 55 to 70 with non-small cell lung cancer. Sequencing was done on a sample of distant non-tumor lung tissue. The chain employs TRBV7-9 and TRBJ2-5; a possible D gene is TRBD1 (5 bases). CDR3 region: CASSLTEVGRLGTQYF. The CDR3, as DNA: TGTGCCAGCAGCTTAACGGAAGTGGGGCGGCTGGGTACCCAGTACTTC.